This T cell receptor (beta chain) was identified during a study of blood T cells in healthy people across ages. Study observations and caveats: Diversity of TCR beta per million T cells declined in a roughly linear way with age.

This clonotype was detected only a few times. The target antigen is unknown. Peripheral blood samples of about 10 milliliters were drawn from each donor. Per sample, at least 6 micrograms of total RNA were extracted. Trimming pared 3 bases from V and 2 bases from J, leaving 22 bases between. Germline V gives CDR1 SGDLS, CDR2 YYNGEE. This CDR3 region has 18 residues. Combining a sample-barcoded 5' primer with a J-beta primer mix, a second PCR ran for roughly 7 to 11 cycles. A 12-random-nucleotide template-switch adaptor tagged each cDNA molecule. TCRdb re-called the 5' RACE reads through MiXCR, storing one row per CDR3 protein. The repertoire holds 1.6 million or so distinct CDR3 sequences, with about 35% as singletons.

The sequence came from a woman younger than 45 in good health. Sequenced sample: blood. J is TRBJ2-3 and V is TRBV9; the D is unclear. The chain's CDR3 is CASSATGTWRESTDTQYF. The CDR3 coding sequence is TGTGCCAGCAGCGCAACCGGTACTTGGCGCGAATCCACAGATACGCAGTATTTT.